The 6 T cell receptor beta chains below were found in one sample sequenced in a study of spatial heterogeneity in lung cancer. General study findings and limits: Within tumors, counts of expanded alpha and beta TCRs tracked tumor mutation counts.

For these TCRs, the target antigens are not known. MiXCR, applied by TCRdb to the 5' RACE reads, yields one record per CDR3 protein. The sample consists of about 5,100 distinct CDR3 sequences, about 7.1% of them appearing once. This sample's time point: sample taken at primary tumor resection. Sequences were derived from lung tumor tissue, sampled at surgery. These receptor sequences come from a male donor with early-stage non-small cell lung cancer.

The chain couples TRBV5-1 to TRBJ2-7; TRBD2 matches 11 bases. J gave up 3 bases and V 2 bases, and 1 base lay outside the gene matches. CDR1 SGHRS and CDR2 YFSETQ come from the germline V gene. The CDR3 length is 14 residues. The CDR3 coding sequence is TGCGCCAGCAGCTTTAGCGGGGGGGTCTACGAGCAGTACTTC. Protein product: CASSFSGGVYEQYF.

This clonotype is classed as medium-sized. This chain joins TRBV5-1 and TRBJ2-3; D unclear. The CDR3 has 15 residues. Trimming shortened V by 4 bases and J by 6 bases, and 18 bases separated the two germline ends. Per germline, CDR1 SGHRS and CDR2 YFSETQ. This chain's CDR3 is CASSLPRPSHDTQYF. CDR3 bases: TGCGCCAGCAGCCTCCCCCGGCCCTCTCACGATACGCAGTATTTT.

This clonotype is labeled as medium-sized. V gene TRBV11-2 combines with J gene TRBJ2-7; the match to TRBD1 covers 7 bases. This CDR3 is built from 15 residues. CDR1 and CDR2 from the germline V gene are SGHAT and FQNNGV. The trim removed 5 bases at V and 0 bases at J, leaving 7 bases unmatched. CDR3 amino acids: CASSARRGSSYEQYF. CDR3 nucleotide sequence: TGTGCCAGCAGCGCCCGCAGGGGGAGCTCCTACGAGCAGTACTTC.

This clonotype was observed many times. This chain uses TRBV2 with TRBJ2-4; D gene unclear. Trimming pared 4 bases from V and 3 bases from J, leaving 10 bases between. The CDR3 extends over 14 amino acids. Germline CDR1 reads SNHLY; CDR2 reads FYNNEI. The CDR3 protein is CASSAGLSKNIQYF. As DNA, the CDR3 is TGTGCCAGCAGTGCGGGCTTGAGCAAAAACATTCAGTACTTC.

In its sample, this clonotype was seen many times. The genes are TRBV19 and TRBJ1-5; D remains unclear. The CDR3 totals 13 residues. The ends were cut back, 4 bases at V and 0 bases at J, with 4 bases in the middle. Germline V gives CDR1 LNHDA, CDR2 SQIVND (reference sequence). The CDR3 protein is CASSKSSNQPQHF. Here the CDR3 DNA reads TGTGCCAGTAGTAAAAGTAGCAATCAGCCCCAGCATTTT.

This sequence joins TRBV27 and TRBJ2-7; 11 nucleotides line up with TRBD2. Trimming removed 5 bases from V and 2 bases from J; junction bases left unmatched: 5. This CDR3 has 15 residues. Per the germline V gene, CDR1 is MNHEY and CDR2 is SMNVEV (reference sequence). In DNA form, the CDR3 reads TGTGCCAGCAGTAGACTAGCGGGGATTCCCTACGAGCAGTACTTC. Its translation is CASSRLAGIPYEQYF.